This T cell receptor beta chain was captured by sequencing in a study of blood T cell repertoires in COVID-19. Turning to the study itself: The United States, Italy and Spain were the sources of the acute and convalescent COVID-19 samples. T cells, B-cell-depleted T cells, or PBMCs provided the cDNA or gDNA that served as material.

The junction had 3 bases not matched to a gene; V was cut back by 2 bases and J by 3 bases. Germline assignment: CDR1 LGHNA and CDR2 YNFKEQ. The CDR3 is 15 amino acids. This table comes from immunoSEQ multiplex PCR, and its TCRdb copy is limited to in-frame clones, with some not included. The repertoire holds nearly 85,000 clones, with 80% to 90% as singletons. The receptor was derived from a woman aged 55-70 years with acute or convalescent COVID-19. The chain joins TRBV4-2 to TRBJ1-4; 7 bases fit TRBD1. Sample: peripheral blood. This CDR3 is CASSQNRGANEKLFF. CDR3 nucleotide sequence: TGTGCCAGCAGCCAAAACAGGGGTGCTAATGAAAAACTGTTTTTT.